This TCR beta chain appears in the sequencing data of a study of cytomegalovirus exposure and HLA in healthy donors. Study-wide results and caveats: Per a prior analysis, the majority of TCR beta V segments were productive roughly 87% or roughly 30% of the time. Altogether, 150 or so TCR beta chains were recorded as cytomegalovirus-associated.

Germline loops: CDR1 MNHEY, CDR2 SMNVEV (reference sequence). V lost 8 bases and J lost 4; bases outside the gene matches: 9. This CDR3 comprises 15 residues. As to this clone: Its antigen is still unknown.

13 Jbeta primers and 60 Vbeta primers were used for the PCR. Using immunoSEQ multiplex PCR, the repertoire was profiled, and TCRdb retains in-frame clones only, with some absent. The data show roughly 170,000 clones, with 75% to 85% seen just once and more than 0.95% held by the top ten. The origin of this receptor is a girl aged 2 to 9 in good health and CMV-seropositive. Sequencing used PBMCs. The chain links TRBV27 to TRBJ1-2; 11 bases map to TRBD1. The CDR3 DNA follows: TGTGCCAGCGGTTGGACAGGGGGCGCTAGCTATGGCTACACCTTC. Translation: CASGWTGGASYGYTF.